Presented here are 7 T cell receptor beta chains from one specimen sequenced in a study of OX40 agonist ivuxolimab in advanced cancers. Profiled with immunoSEQ multiplex PCR; TCRdb holds only in-frame clones, not every one. The table has about 70,000 clones, 85% to 90% seen once. Specimen: CD4+ or CD8+ T cells sorted from blood, collected in a trial of the OX40 agonist ivuxolimab. The receptors originated from an adult with an advanced solid tumor such as melanoma, head and neck, liver or kidney cancer.

The V call is TRBV30, the J call TRBJ2-5, with D tentatively TRBD2 (6 bases). The CDR3 consists of 15 residues. The ends were cut back, 5 bases at V and 5 bases at J, with 21 bases in the middle. Germline CDR1 GTSNPN, CDR2 SVGIG (reference sequence). The CDR3 region is CAWGASGLGIETQYF. DNA of the CDR3: TGTGCCTGGGGGGCCAGCGGGCTGGGCATTGAGACCCAGTACTTC.

In this sample, this clone turned up a few times. The rearrangement joins TRBV4-2 to TRBJ2-1; TRBD1 agrees at 8 bases. This CDR3 is built from 17 residues. Trimming removed 3 bases from V and 4 bases from J; junction bases left unmatched: 11. Germline CDR1 and CDR2: LGHNA and YNFKEQ. The CDR3 reads CASSQGSGGARYNEQFF. CDR3 coding DNA: TGTGCCAGCAGCCAGGGTTCAGGGGGCGCCAGGTACAATGAGCAGTTCTTC.

This clone is a singleton in its sample. V and J are TRBV7-2 and TRBJ2-7; D gene ambiguous. The CDR3 is made up of 18 amino acids. Germline CDR1 SGHTA, CDR2 FQGNSA. The germline V and J ends were trimmed by 1 base and 7 bases, with 26 bases remaining between them. This chain's CDR3 is CASSLGRVPPLYVWEQYF. The DNA for the CDR3 is TGTGCCAGCAGCTTAGGAAGGGTCCCCCCCCTTTACGTGTGGGAGCAGTACTTC.

V gene TRBV7-9 combines with J gene TRBJ1-2; D may be TRBD1 (5 bases). V was shortened by 5 bases and J by 1 base, with 14 bases between the two germline ends. The CDR3 has 15 residues. The V gene's germline CDR1 is SEHNR and CDR2 FQNEAQ (reference sequence). The CDR3 DNA is TGTGCCAGCAGCGATGGGACCGTAGGTAACTATGGCTACACCTTC. Translated, it gives CASSDGTVGNYGYTF. The full variable domain, completed using reference TRBV7-9 and TRBJ1-2, is DTGVSQNPRHKITKRGQNVTFRCDPISEHNRLYWYRQTLGQGPEFLTYFQNEAQLEKSRLLSDRFSAERPKGSFSTLEIQRTEQGDSAMYLCASSDGTVGNYGYTFGSGTRLTVV.

The chain is built from TRBV4-2 and TRBJ2-3, with 11 positions matching TRBD2. CDR3 length equals 16 residues. V lost 4 bases to trimming and J lost 3 bases; unmatched junction nucleotides: 6. The germline V gene encodes CDR1 LGHNA and CDR2 YNFKEQ. The DNA of the CDR3 is TGTGCCAGCAGCCCCTTACTAGCGGGAGTAACAGATACGCAGTATTTT. Amino acids: CASSPLLAGVTDTQYF.

This clone was found once. This chain connects TRBV11-3 to TRBJ1-1; D remains unclear. The CDR3 runs to 13 residues. V lost 3 bases, J lost 5 bases, and 10 bases lay in between. CDR1 is SGHNT, CDR2 YENEEA, per germline. The CDR3 nucleotides are TGTGCCAGCAGCTTTTACTTATTGACTGAAGCTTTCTTT. This codes for CASSFYLLTEAFF.

This sequence joins TRBV18 and TRBJ1-1, with 7 bases identical to TRBD1. The J segment lost 4 bases and the V segment lost 2 bases, leaving 13 bases of the junction unmatched. The CDR3 runs 17 residues. CDR1 is KGHSH and CDR2 is LQKENI in the germline V gene. The CDR3 sequence is CASSPTGERRAVTEAFF. The CDR3 nucleotides read TGTGCCAGCTCACCAACAGGGGAGAGAAGGGCGGTCACTGAAGCTTTCTTT.